Detailed here is one T cell receptor beta chain. The antigen remains undetermined. This specimen comes from a study of cytomegalovirus exposure and HLA in healthy donors. Study results and caveats: Investigators reported approximately 150 TCR beta chains as tied to cytomegalovirus. Apparent HLA restriction characterized most CMV-associated TCR beta chains in a later analysis. Most TCR sequences were uncommon, yet certain public TCRs appeared in many donors. In vitro data verified a few CMV-associated chains as specific for CMV antigens.

Researchers ran the PCR with 60 Vbeta and 13 Jbeta primers. Profiled with immunoSEQ multiplex PCR; TCRdb holds only in-frame clones, not every one. The listing records 200,000 to 250,000 clones. The CDR3 runs 15 residues. V dropped 6 bases and J dropped 4; count of bases not matched to a gene: 11. The V gene's germline CDR1 is MNHNS and CDR2 SASEGT. Sequencing used PBMCs. This receptor was identified in a girl aged 2-10 years in good health and CMV-seropositive. J is TRBJ1-2 and V is TRBV6-1; 7 bases agree with TRBD1. The CDR3 here is CASRTLVGTAYGYTF. CDR3 bases: TGTGCCAGCAGGACTTTAGTTGGGACAGCCTATGGCTACACCTTC.